A single sample gave rise to the 25 T cell receptor beta chains below, sequenced in a study of T cells in Graves' hyperthyroidism and ophthalmopathy. Amplified regions were TCR beta CDR3 sequences from RNA transcripts. An initial round of RT-PCR targeting the TCR CDR3 relied on the HTBI primer set. Each CDR3 protein is one row after TCRdb ran MiXCR on the multiplex PCR reads. The sample consists of over 250,000 distinct CDR3 sequences, roughly 15% of them appearing once. Specimen: blood. These receptors were collected from a woman between 40 and 50 years old with Graves' ophthalmopathy.

This clonotype was counted ten times or more. The chain carries TRBV2 and TRBJ2-5; D is possibly TRBD1 (6 bases). Germline V gives CDR1 SNHLY, CDR2 FYNNEI. V dropped 3 bases and J dropped 5 bases, with 13 bases sitting between them. The CDR3 is made up of 14 amino acids. CDR3 sequence (DNA): TGTGCCAGCAGTGATGGCAGGGGTCGTGAGACCCAGTACTTC. Encoded protein: CASSDGRGRETQYF.

In the case of this clonotype: This sequence may be a read error, since a much larger clone differs from it by one base. The CDR3 loop reads CASSLGLAGMNEQYF. CDR3 in DNA: TGTGCCAGCAGCCTCGGACTAGCGGGAATGAATGAGCAGTACTTC. V and J are TRBV3-1 and TRBJ2-7; 12 nucleotides line up with TRBD2. The CDR3 length is 15 residues. With V trimmed by 4 bases and J by 7 bases, 8 bases remained unmatched. Germline lookup yields CDR1 LGHDT and CDR2 YNNKEL (reference sequence).

At least ten counts were recorded for this clonotype. The CDR3 DNA reads as TGTGCCAGCAGTTTATCTCGGGGAATCTACGAGCAGTACTTC. This codes for CASSLSRGIYEQYF. This rearrangement joins TRBV12-3 or TRBV12-4 to TRBJ2-7; TRBD2 is a possible D gene (5 bases). Trimming stripped 2 bases from V and 3 bases from J, with 11 bases between. The length of the CDR3 is 14 residues.

This clonotype was observed at least ten times. The chain has TRBV5-5 and TRBJ1-1; D unclear. The ends were cut back, 1 base at V and 1 base at J, with 11 bases in the middle. Germline loops: CDR1 SGHKS, CDR2 YYEKEE (reference sequence). The CDR3 spans 15 residues. The CDR3 bases are TGTGCCAGCAGCTTGAACTCCGGTAAGAACACTGAAGCTTTCTTT. This sequence encodes CASSLNSGKNTEAFF.

This clonotype was counted a few times. The rearrangement uses TRBV13 and TRBJ1-1; D uncertain. CDR3 length: 14 residues. Trimming left V 1 base short and J 1 base short, with 7 bases between. Germline CDR1 and CDR2: PRHDT and FYEKMQ (reference sequence). This CDR3 reads CASSLVSENTEAFF. The CDR3 DNA sequence: TGTGCCAGCAGCTTAGTGTCCGAGAACACTGAAGCTTTCTTT.

This clonotype was counted only a few times. The chain couples TRBV14 to TRBJ2-1; D may be TRBD1 (7 bases). CDR3 size: 15 residues. Germline lookup yields CDR1 SGHDN and CDR2 FVKESK. Trimming removed 4 bases at V and 7 bases at J, with 17 bases between. As DNA, the CDR3 is TGTGCCAGCAGCCGATACAGGGGAGGCGGGAATGAGCAGTTCTTC. Translation gives CASSRYRGGGNEQFF.

The DNA for the CDR3 is TGCGCCAGCAGCTTCAGGCCTCGGGGAGAGACCCAGTACTTC. Its translation is CASSFRPRGETQYF. The J gene is TRBJ2-5, the V gene TRBV5-1; D perhaps matches TRBD2 (5 bases). The CDR3 loop spans 14 amino acids. Germline-derived CDR1 and CDR2 are SGHRS and YFSETQ. Trimming removed 2 bases from V and 4 bases from J, with 12 bases in between.

A few counts support this clonotype. The CDR3: CASLLGEGAYNEQFF. As DNA, the CDR3 is TGTGCCAGCTTATTGGGGGAGGGTGCCTACAATGAGCAGTTCTTC. The chain recombines TRBV10-3 with TRBJ2-1; TRBD2 agrees at 7 bases. This CDR3 region has 15 residues. V was clipped by 10 bases and J by 2 bases; unmatched bases: 11. Germline CDR1 reads ENHRY; CDR2 reads SYGVKD.

In its sample, this clonotype was seen many times. The chain couples TRBV12-3 or TRBV12-4 to TRBJ2-3; no clear D gene. The CDR3 sequence is 15 residues long. The V end was cut by 3 bases, the J end by 0 bases, with 10 bases between. DNA for the CDR3: TGTGCCAGCAGTTTGGGGTCCGCTAGCACAGATACGCAGTATTTT. Translating it yields CASSLGSASTDTQYF.

This clonotype was recorded many times. The V gene is TRBV2, the J gene TRBJ1-5; no clear D gene. There are 11 residues in the CDR3. The V gene lost 3 bases and the J gene lost 5 bases, with 2 bases spanning the gap. The germline CDR1 and CDR2 sequences are SNHLY and FYNNEI. CDR3 in DNA: TGTGCCAGCAGTGACGATCAGCCCCAGCATTTT. Its translation: CASSDDQPQHF. Combining the CDR3 with reference TRBV2 and TRBJ1-5 gives the whole variable domain EPEVTQTPSHQVTQMGQEVILRCVPISNHLYFYWYRQILGQKVEFLVSFYNNEISEKSEIFDDQFSVERPDGSNFTLKIRSTKLEDSAMYFCASSDDQPQHFGDGTRLSIL.

Note on this clonotype: A much larger clone differs from this one at a single base, so this may be a read error. The chain joins TRBV20-1 to TRBJ2-1; TRBD1 aligns across 7 bases. This CDR3 comprises 13 residues. The V and J ends lost 3 bases and 10 bases, in that order; junction bases with no gene match: 9. Germline assignment: CDR1 DFQATT and CDR2 SNEGSKA (reference sequence). CDR3 in amino acids: CSASGGTAYEQFF. The CDR3 coding sequence is TGCAGTGCTAGCGGTGGGACAGCCTACGAGCAGTTCTTC.

As to this clonotype: One base away lies a much larger clone, so this may be a sequencing read error. J is TRBJ2-7 and V is TRBV6-5; D is ambiguous. This CDR3 is built from 15 residues. V gave up 3 bases and J gave up 2 bases, with 14 bases separating them. CDR1 MNHEY and CDR2 SVGAGI come from the germline V gene. As DNA, the CDR3 is TGTGCCAGCAGTTATCTAGAGAAAGGGACCTACGAGCAGTACTTC. It encodes CASSYLEKGTYEQYF.

This clonotype was picked up many times. The chain carries TRBV12-3 or TRBV12-4 and TRBJ2-2, with a tentative D call TRBD1 (8 bases). The CDR3 is made up of 15 amino acids. The CDR3 protein is CAGGETGATTGELFF. The DNA for the CDR3 is TGTGCGGGGGGGGAGACAGGGGCAACCACCGGGGAGCTGTTTTTT.

This clonotype was found many times. The rearrangement links TRBV11-2 to TRBJ1-1; unclear D gene. CDR3 length equals 13 residues. V lost 4 bases to trimming and J lost 11 bases, with 17 bases between them. Germline loops: CDR1 SGHAT, CDR2 FQNNGV. The CDR3 here is CASSSSERVAAFF. The CDR3, as DNA: TGTGCCAGCAGCTCCAGCGAACGGGTAGCCGCTTTCTTT.

The sample holds many counts of this clonotype. This chain links TRBV5-1 with TRBJ2-3; D uncertain. V was clipped by 3 bases and J by 1 base, with 9 bases between them. Germline lookup yields CDR1 SGHRS and CDR2 YFSETQ. The CDR3 consists of 14 residues. Here the CDR3 reads CASSWRPGTDTQYF. The CDR3 region has the DNA TGCGCCAGCAGCTGGAGACCCGGCACAGATACGCAGTATTTT.

This clonotype showed up just once. The chain carries TRBV13 and TRBJ2-2; D might be TRBD1 (6 bases). Germline assignment: CDR1 PRHDT and CDR2 FYEKMQ (reference sequence). The length of the CDR3 is 16 residues. The germline V and J ends were trimmed by 5 bases and 1 base, with 14 bases remaining between them. Written as DNA, the CDR3 is TGTGCCAGCAGCCCCTTGACAGGAGAGAACACCGGGGAGCTGTTTTTT. It encodes CASSPLTGENTGELFF.

This clonotype was observed a few times. The V gene is TRBV18, the J gene TRBJ1-5; D might be TRBD1 (6 bases). This CDR3 comprises 15 residues. Germline V gene sequence: CDR1 KGHSH, CDR2 LQKENI. With 2 bases removed from V and 3 bases from J, the gap between germline ends came to 11 bases. The CDR3 is CASSPSRGDNQPQHF. CDR3 DNA sequence: TGTGCCAGCTCACCAAGCAGGGGTGACAATCAGCCCCAGCATTTT.

This clonotype has a handful of counts. The chain joins TRBV11-3 to TRBJ1-3, with D possibly being TRBD1 (5 bases). Germline V gives CDR1 SGHNT, CDR2 YENEEA. V was clipped by 2 bases and J by 7 bases, with 18 bases between them. The CDR3 contains 16 residues. CDR3 nucleotide sequence: TGTGCCAGCAGCTTATACGGGACCTCCAACGGGAACACCATATATTTT. Encoded protein: CASSLYGTSNGNTIYF.

This clonotype occurred many times. The chain joins TRBV14 to TRBJ2-1; D is tentatively TRBD1 or TRBD2 (5 bases each). CDR3 length equals 13 residues. V lost 7 bases and J 8 bases, leaving 15 bases between the germline ends. Germline-derived CDR1 and CDR2 are SGHDN and FVKESK. This chain's CDR3 is CASTLNRRDEQFF. Here the CDR3 DNA reads TGTGCCAGCACCCTTAACAGGCGGGATGAGCAGTTCTTC. Based on the CDR3 plus reference TRBV14 and TRBJ2-1, the full variable domain is EAGVTQFPSHSVIEKGQTVTLRCDPISGHDNLYWYRRVMGKEIKFLLHFVKESKQDESGMPNNRFLAERTGGTYSTLKVQPAELEDSGVYFCASTLNRRDEQFFGPGTRLTVL.

In its sample, this clonotype was seen a few times. The V call is TRBV5-1, the J call TRBJ1-2, with a tentative D call TRBD1 (6 bases). Germline V gene sequence: CDR1 SGHRS, CDR2 YFSETQ. V lost 0 bases to trimming and J lost 6 bases, with 12 bases between them. CDR3 length equals 14 residues. The CDR3: CASSLVSGQDGYTF. DNA for the CDR3: TGCGCCAGCAGCTTGGTGTCGGGACAAGATGGCTACACCTTC.

The chain combines TRBV20-1 with TRBJ2-2; 7 bases are a match to TRBD2. Germline lookup yields CDR1 DFQATT and CDR2 SNEGSKA (reference sequence). This CDR3 is 16 amino acids long. V dropped 6 bases and J dropped 4; count of bases not matched to a gene: 14. CDR3: CSARDYIRRGTGELFF. The CDR3, as DNA: TGCAGTGCGAGGGACTACATTCGAAGGGGCACCGGGGAGCTGTTTTTT.

With regard to this clonotype: A read error may explain this, as a much larger clone is one base away. The V and J genes are TRBV2 and TRBJ2-1; 9 positions match TRBD2. There are 19 residues in the CDR3. The V segment lost 2 bases and the J segment 6 bases; nucleotides outside the gene matches: 17. CDR1 is SNHLY, CDR2 FYNNEI, per germline. CDR3 sequence (DNA): TGTGCCAGCAGTGAACTCTTGGCTAGCGGGGCCTCGGGGTGCAATGAGCAGTTCTTC. Translation: CASSELLASGASGCNEQFF.

This clonotype was counted only a few times. The chain is built from TRBV4-1 and TRBJ2-7; D unclear. With 0 bases removed from V and 5 bases from J, the gap between germline ends came to 14 bases. CDR1 is MGHRA and CDR2 is YSYEKL in the germline V gene. This CDR3 comprises 15 residues. CDR3 protein: CASSQEGAAPDEQYF. CDR3 sequence (DNA): TGCGCCAGCAGCCAAGAAGGAGCAGCGCCCGACGAGCAGTACTTC.

This clonotype was seen ten or more times. This rearrangement joins TRBV19 to TRBJ2-1, with 14 positions matching TRBD2. CDR1 is LNHDA and CDR2 is SQIVND in the germline V gene (reference sequence). Trimming at V came to 6 bases and at J to 9 bases, leaving 7 bases not matched to a gene. The CDR3 spans 15 residues. The CDR3 reads CASSSVGLAGGEQFF. Here the CDR3 DNA reads TGTGCCAGTAGCTCGGTTGGACTAGCGGGAGGTGAGCAGTTCTTC.

This clonotype was counted many times. This chain uses TRBV7-9 with TRBJ1-1, with D possibly matching TRBD1 (6 bases). CDR1 is SEHNR, CDR2 FQNEAQ, per germline (reference sequence). V was clipped by 6 bases and J by 6 bases, with 23 bases between them. The CDR3 runs 16 residues. The CDR3 spells CASRQDAWGQSAEAFF. The CDR3, as DNA: TGTGCCAGCAGACAAGATGCGTGGGGGCAGAGTGCTGAAGCTTTCTTT.